This T cell receptor (beta chain) was documented in a study of blood T cell repertoires in COVID-19. V was cut by 2 bases and J by 0 bases, with 8 bases left in between. CDR1 is SGHVS and CDR2 is FNYEAQ in the germline V gene. This CDR3 region has 15 residues. Repertoires were generated with immunoSEQ multiplex PCR, while TCRdb's copy carries only in-frame clones and drops some. The sample carries about 300,000 clones, 85% recorded once. The V and J genes are TRBV7-6 and TRBJ2-1; possibly TRBD2 for D (6 bases). The receptor comes from a woman aged 25 to 39 who had been exposed to COVID-19. Sample: PBMCs or T cells enriched from blood (not recorded which). The CDR3 bases are TGTGCCAGCAGCTTACGCGGGACCTCCTACAATGAGCAGTTCTTC. Translation: CASSLRGTSYNEQFF.